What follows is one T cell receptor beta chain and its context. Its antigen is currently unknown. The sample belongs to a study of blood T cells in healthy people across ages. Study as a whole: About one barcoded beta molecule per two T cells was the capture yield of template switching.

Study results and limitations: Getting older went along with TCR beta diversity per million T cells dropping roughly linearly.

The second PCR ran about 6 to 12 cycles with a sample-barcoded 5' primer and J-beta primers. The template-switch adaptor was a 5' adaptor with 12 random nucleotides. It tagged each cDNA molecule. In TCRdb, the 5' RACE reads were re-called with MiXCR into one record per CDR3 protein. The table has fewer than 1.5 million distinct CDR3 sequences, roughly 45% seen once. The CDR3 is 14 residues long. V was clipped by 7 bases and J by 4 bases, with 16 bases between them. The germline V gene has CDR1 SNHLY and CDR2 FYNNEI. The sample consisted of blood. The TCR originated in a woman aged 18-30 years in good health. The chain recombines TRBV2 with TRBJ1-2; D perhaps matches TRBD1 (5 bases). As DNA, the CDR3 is TGTGCCAGCATTACCGGTTGGGGGAGCTATGGCTACACCTTC. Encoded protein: CASITGWGSYGYTF.